The sequence of this TCR beta chain was determined in a study of cytomegalovirus exposure and HLA in healthy donors. Study-level points and caveats: The authors listed some 160 TCR beta chains as cytomegalovirus-associated.

The CDR3 consists of 14 residues. The junction had 6 bases not matched to a gene; V was cut back by 3 bases and J by 3 bases. From germline, CDR1 is SGDLS and CDR2 YYNGEE. This clone was counted a few times. Its antigen is not known. Primers for the PCR totalled 60 Vbeta and 13 Jbeta. Sequencing used immunoSEQ multiplex PCR; TCRdb keeps in-frame clones, though not all of them. The sample has roughly 120,000 clones, around 80% seen once; the top ten hold approximately 0.22%. The chain uses TRBV9 and TRBJ2-7; the match to TRBD1 covers 7 bases. The sequence came from a man aged 45-65 years in good health and CMV-seronegative. The material sequenced was PBMCs. The CDR3 sequence: CASSAGQSGYEQYF. The CDR3 DNA reads as TGTGCCAGCAGCGCGGGACAGTCGGGCTACGAGCAGTACTTC.